This TCR beta chain is from a study of shared clonotypes between healthy human individuals. In the case of this clone: The antigen is undetermined.

Across several immunoSEQ plates, the genomic DNA of each subset was split evenly. Here immunoSEQ multiplex PCR was the method, and the copy in TCRdb shows in-frame clones only, minus some. The sample includes approximately 2,000,000 clones, around 90% of them seen just once. This CDR3 is built from 16 residues. Germline CDR1 and CDR2: KGHSH and LQKENI. After removal of 0 bases from V and 3 bases from J, the junction contained 5 bases not matched to a gene. General observations from the study: Naive subsets, compared against memory subsets, generally had larger estimated richness values.

Adult Caucasians living in Nashville, Tennessee made up all of the donors. This clonotype was obtained from a man younger than 35 in good health. Some clones in this sample may be carry-over from other donors' samples. The sample taken for sequencing was naive CD4+ T cells from PBMCs. The subset denotes: CD45RA+ positively selected. The chain couples TRBV18 to TRBJ2-4; 7 nucleotides align to TRBD2. CDR3 region: CASSPPSAGVKNIQYF. The CDR3 DNA sequence: TGTGCCAGCTCACCACCCTCTGCGGGAGTCAAAAACATTCAGTACTTC.